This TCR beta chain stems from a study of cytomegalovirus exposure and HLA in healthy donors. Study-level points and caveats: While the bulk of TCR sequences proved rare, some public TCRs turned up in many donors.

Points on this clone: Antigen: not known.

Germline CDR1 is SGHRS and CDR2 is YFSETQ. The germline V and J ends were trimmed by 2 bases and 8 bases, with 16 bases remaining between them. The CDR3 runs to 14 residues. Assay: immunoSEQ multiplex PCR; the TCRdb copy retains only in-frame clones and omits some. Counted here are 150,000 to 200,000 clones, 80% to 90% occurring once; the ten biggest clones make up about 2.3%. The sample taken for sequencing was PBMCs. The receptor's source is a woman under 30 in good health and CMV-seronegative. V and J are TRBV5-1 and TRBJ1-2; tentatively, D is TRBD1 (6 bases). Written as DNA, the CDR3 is TGCGCCAGCAGCTTTAACAGGGAGGGTCGCGGCTACACCTTC. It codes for CASSFNREGRGYTF.